Sequencing of this TCR beta chain was carried out in a study of control samples from healthy donors and cancer patients. V was shortened by 6 bases and J by 10 bases, with 15 bases between the two germline ends. CDR1 MNHEY and CDR2 SMNVEV come from the germline V gene (reference sequence). The CDR3 extends over 12 amino acids. The protocol was immunoSEQ multiplex PCR, while the TCRdb copy is restricted to in-frame clones and leaves out a portion. Of approximately 9,900 clones listed, 75% to 95% are singletons. The gene calls are TRBV27 and TRBJ1-1; D unclear. The TCR comes from a man in his 60s with colorectal cancer. Sequencing used PBMCs. DNA of the CDR3: TGTGCCAGCAGCCCTCCCGGAGGAGGAGCTTTCTTT. It encodes CASSPPGGGAFF.